A selection of T cell receptor beta chains follows, all from one sample in a study of control samples from healthy donors and cancer patients. The assay was immunoSEQ multiplex PCR, and TCRdb's table has in-frame clones only and misses some. This sample has about 83,000 clones, with about nine tenths found just once. The sequenced sample was blood. The origin of the receptors is a man aged 45-65 years in good health. Each CDR3 is given with its conserved first and last residue. Fields, in order: clone size, D gene, V gene, J gene, CDR3 protein, CDR3 DNA. A D gene is named only where the DNA matches it firmly. Clone size is not always given. Where it is, it says once, few, many or a class for expanded clones.

NA,NA,TRBV6-5,TRBJ1-1,CASSYSGGVNTEAFF,TGTGCCAGCAGTTACTCTGGTGGGGTGAACACTGAAGCTTTCTTT
few,TRBD1,TRBV29-1,TRBJ1-1,CSVDGTGVSTEAFF,TGCAGCGTTGATGGGACAGGGGTTAGCACTGAAGCTTTCTTT
NA,TRBD1,TRBV6-6,TRBJ1-2,CASSYPPTGTVTGYTF,TGTGCCAGCTCCTATCCACCGACAGGGACAGTAACCGGCTACACCTTC
NA,TRBD1,TRBV6-5,TRBJ2-5,CASAQPGTGQETQYF,TGTGCCAGCGCTCAACCCGGGACAGGTCAAGAGACCCAGTACTTC
NA,TRBD1,TRBV23-1,TRBJ1-2,CAIPRTGGGYGYTF,TGCGCCATACCACGTACAGGGGGCGGGTATGGCTACACCTTC
NA,NA,TRBV7-9,TRBJ2-5,CASSLLDETQYF,TGTGCCAGCAGCTTACTGGACGAGACCCAGTACTTC
NA,NA,TRBV4-3,TRBJ2-1,CASSQDLLVEQFF,TGCGCCAGCAGCCAAGATCTCTTGGTTGAGCAGTTCTTC
NA,TRBD1,TRBV24-1,TRBJ2-1,CATSDPPGQGTFF,TGTGCCACCAGTGATCCACCTGGACAGGGGACTTTCTTC
NA,NA,TRBV4-3,TRBJ1-1,CASSDEVGRNTEAFF,TGCGCCAGCAGTGACGAGGTAGGGCGGAACACTGAAGCTTTCTTT
NA,NA,TRBV5-1,TRBJ1-1,CASSLDGGTEAFF,TGCGCCAGCAGCTTGGATGGGGGGACTGAAGCTTTCTTT
NA,TRBD1,TRBV4-3,TRBJ1-6,CASSQNLGDRDSPLHF,TGCGCCAGCAGCCAGAACCTAGGGGACAGGGATTCACCCCTCCACTTT
NA,NA,TRBV6-5,TRBJ2-7,CASNSDGWGVQYF,TGTGCCAGCAACAGCGACGGGTGGGGAGTGCAGTACTTC
NA,NA,TRBV5-4,TRBJ1-2,CASSLDGYGYTF,TGTGCCAGCAGCCTGGACGGATATGGCTACACCTTC
once,NA,TRBV7-2,TRBJ1-2,CASSFNPGDGYTF,TGTGCCAGCAGCTTTAACCCAGGGGATGGCTACACCTTC
few,NA,TRBV9,TRBJ1-1,CASSVAGGAGTEAFF,TGTGCCAGCAGCGTAGCTGGGGGGGCAGGGACTGAAGCTTTCTTT
NA,TRBD1,TRBV28,TRBJ1-5,CASSAGTVSNQPQHF,TGTGCCAGCAGTGCCGGGACAGTTAGCAATCAGCCCCAGCATTTT
NA,NA,TRBV7-2,TRBJ1-3,CASSFDISGNTIYF,TGTGCCAGCAGCTTCGACATCTCTGGAAACACCATATATTTT
NA,NA,TRBV2,TRBJ2-2,CASSTLGGTELFF,TGTGCCAGCAGCACCTTAGGAGGGACGGAGCTGTTTTTT
NA,TRBD1,TRBV29-1,TRBJ2-5,CSVYAPGQGAGETQYF,TGCAGCGTTTACGCCCCTGGACAGGGGGCTGGGGAGACCCAGTACTTC
NA,NA,TRBV2,TRBJ1-4,CASSESFGKLFF,TGTGCCAGCAGTGAAAGCTTTGGAAAACTGTTTTTT
NA,TRBD2,TRBV6-4,TRBJ2-3,CASSHTAAGGITDTQYF,TGTGCCAGCAGTCACACCGCCGCGGGGGGGATCACAGATACGCAGTATTTT
NA,TRBD1,TRBV7-2,TRBJ1-1,CASSKGQENTEAFF,TGTGCCAGCAGCAAAGGACAGGAGAACACTGAAGCTTTCTTT
NA,TRBD1,TRBV7-2,TRBJ1-5,CASSFDRGPGQPQHF,TGTGCCAGCAGCTTCGACAGGGGGCCAGGTCAGCCCCAGCATTTT
NA,NA,TRBV11-1,TRBJ2-3,CASSPGFSSTDTQYF,TGTGCCAGCAGCCCGGGGTTCTCTAGCACAGATACGCAGTATTTT
NA,NA,TRBV7-2,TRBJ1-3,CAAGPAGNTIYF,TGTGCAGCGGGTCCGGCAGGAAACACCATATATTTT
NA,NA,TRBV7-2,TRBJ1-1,CASRFQGSGTEAFF,TGTGCCAGCAGATTTCAGGGAAGTGGCACTGAAGCTTTCTTT
NA,TRBD2,TRBV11-3,TRBJ2-3,CASSFSTSGGENTQYF,TGTGCCAGCAGCTTTTCGACTAGCGGGGGAGAAAATACGCAGTATTTT